These T cell receptor beta chains were read from a single sample in a study of blood T cells in healthy people across ages. A single record per CDR3 protein comes from TCRdb applying MiXCR to the 5' RACE reads. The table shows 750,000 or so distinct CDR3 sequences, with approximately 25% occurring only once. A further study also used this sample, focusing on T cells of mothers and their children.

Sequences were obtained from blood. These receptors all come from a boy between 10 and 17 years old in good health. Each CDR3 is given with its conserved first and last residue. The order of the fields is D gene, V gene, clone size, J gene, CDR3 protein, CDR3 DNA. D genes are given only for firm matches. Rows give clone size only sometimes, using once, few, many, or a class for an expanded clone.

d_gene: TRBD2
v_gene: TRBV28
abundance: -
j_gene: TRBJ2-7
CDR3aa: CASSLLLAGVEGQYF
CDR3nt: TGTGCCAGCAGCCTGCTTTTAGCGGGAGTTGAAGGGCAGTACTTC

d_gene: -
v_gene: TRBV4-2
abundance: once
j_gene: TRBJ2-7
CDR3aa: CASSQVEGGSYEQYF
CDR3nt: TGTGCCAGCAGCCAAGTTGAGGGGGGTTCCTACGAGCAGTACTTC

d_gene: TRBD1
v_gene: TRBV7-9
abundance: few
j_gene: TRBJ1-4
CDR3aa: CASSSQGQGNEKLFF
CDR3nt: TGTGCCAGCAGCTCACAAGGACAGGGAAATGAAAAACTGTTTTTT

d_gene: TRBD2
v_gene: TRBV20-1
abundance: few
j_gene: TRBJ2-7
CDR3aa: CSAHSGGAYEQYF
CDR3nt: TGCAGTGCCCACTCCGGGGGGGCCTACGAGCAGTACTTC

d_gene: -
v_gene: TRBV28
abundance: -
j_gene: TRBJ2-7
CDR3aa: CASSLAGNEYEQYF
CDR3nt: TGTGCCAGCAGTTTGGCAGGAAATGAGTACGAGCAGTACTTC

d_gene: TRBD2
v_gene: TRBV4-2
abundance: -
j_gene: TRBJ2-5
CDR3aa: CASSQGLAGRFNVKSYQETQYF
CDR3nt: TGTGCCAGCAGCCAAGGACTAGCGGGGAGATTCAACGTCAAATCGTACCAAGAGACCCAGTACTTC

d_gene: -
v_gene: TRBV24-1
abundance: few
j_gene: TRBJ2-2
CDR3aa: CATCSGLTGELFF
CDR3nt: TGTGCCACCTGTTCGGGGCTCACCGGGGAGCTGTTTTTT

d_gene: TRBD2
v_gene: TRBV7-2
abundance: few
j_gene: TRBJ2-2
CDR3aa: CASSSPSGRALTGELFF
CDR3nt: TGTGCCAGCAGTTCCCCTAGCGGGAGGGCCCTCACCGGGGAGCTGTTTTTT

d_gene: TRBD1
v_gene: TRBV5-1
abundance: few
j_gene: TRBJ2-2
CDR3aa: CASSLGDSTGELFF
CDR3nt: TGCGCCAGCAGCTTGGGGGACAGCACCGGGGAGCTGTTTTTT

d_gene: -
v_gene: TRBV29-1
abundance: -
j_gene: TRBJ2-7
CDR3aa: CSVWLGYEQYF
CDR3nt: TGCAGCGTTTGGCTGGGCTACGAGCAGTACTTC

d_gene: -
v_gene: TRBV5-1
abundance: many
j_gene: TRBJ2-7
CDR3aa: CASSLSDYEQYF
CDR3nt: TGCGCCAGCAGCTTGTCAGACTACGAGCAGTACTTC

d_gene: -
v_gene: TRBV12-3/TRBV12-4
abundance: -
j_gene: TRBJ2-7
CDR3aa: CASSFIINEQYF
CDR3nt: TGTGCCAGCAGTTTCATCATCAACGAGCAGTACTTC

d_gene: TRBD2
v_gene: TRBV20-1
abundance: -
j_gene: TRBJ2-5
CDR3aa: CSAVAGEETQYF
CDR3nt: TGCAGTGCCGTAGCGGGAGAAGAGACCCAGTACTTC

d_gene: -
v_gene: TRBV28
abundance: -
j_gene: TRBJ2-5
CDR3aa: CASSLRGAGEEGLTQYF
CDR3nt: TGTGCCAGCAGTTTAAGGGGTGCTGGAGAGGAGGGGTTGACCCAGTACTTC

d_gene: TRBD2
v_gene: TRBV7-2
abundance: -
j_gene: TRBJ2-5
CDR3aa: CASSWTSGSQYF
CDR3nt: TGTGCCAGCAGCTGGACTAGCGGGAGCCAGTACTTC

d_gene: -
v_gene: TRBV20-1
abundance: few
j_gene: TRBJ2-1
CDR3aa: CSARVRVGASYNEQFF
CDR3nt: TGCAGTGCTAGAGTTCGTGTCGGGGCCTCCTACAATGAGCAGTTCTTC

d_gene: TRBD1
v_gene: TRBV20-1
abundance: few
j_gene: TRBJ2-5
CDR3aa: CTGQGQQETQYF
CDR3nt: TGCACCGGACAGGGGCAACAAGAGACCCAGTACTTC

d_gene: -
v_gene: TRBV20-1
abundance: -
j_gene: TRBJ1-1
CDR3aa: CSARDLLGQGNVEAFF
CDR3nt: TGCAGTGCTAGAGATCTCCTGGGGCAAGGGAACGTTGAAGCTTTCTTT

d_gene: -
v_gene: TRBV28
abundance: few
j_gene: TRBJ2-3
CDR3aa: CASNDPSRNTDTQYF
CDR3nt: TGTGCCAGCAACGACCCCAGTCGCAACACAGATACGCAGTATTTT

d_gene: TRBD2
v_gene: TRBV4-2
abundance: -
j_gene: TRBJ2-3
CDR3aa: CASSQDPAGGQGTDTQYF
CDR3nt: TGTGCCAGCAGCCAAGATCCAGCGGGAGGCCAGGGCACAGATACGCAGTATTTT

d_gene: -
v_gene: TRBV29-1
abundance: -
j_gene: TRBJ2-1
CDR3aa: CSVLLSSYNEQFF
CDR3nt: TGCAGCGTCCTTCTCAGCTCCTACAATGAGCAGTTCTTC

d_gene: TRBD2
v_gene: TRBV27
abundance: -
j_gene: TRBJ2-5
CDR3aa: CASSAGLAGVQETQYF
CDR3nt: TGTGCCAGCAGTGCGGGACTAGCGGGAGTCCAAGAGACCCAGTACTTC

d_gene: -
v_gene: TRBV20-1
abundance: few
j_gene: TRBJ2-5
CDR3aa: CSASERTGRFGDQETQYF
CDR3nt: TGCAGTGCTAGCGAAAGAACAGGGCGGTTTGGGGACCAAGAGACCCAGTACTTC

d_gene: -
v_gene: TRBV4-2
abundance: few
j_gene: TRBJ2-3
CDR3aa: CASSRRTGEADTQYF
CDR3nt: TGTGCCAGCAGCCGCCGGACGGGAGAGGCAGATACGCAGTATTTT

d_gene: TRBD1
v_gene: TRBV5-6
abundance: -
j_gene: TRBJ1-5
CDR3aa: CASSLQGNGQPQHF
CDR3nt: TGTGCCAGCAGCCTACAGGGGAACGGGCAGCCCCAGCATTTT

d_gene: -
v_gene: TRBV20-1
abundance: -
j_gene: TRBJ2-3
CDR3aa: CSARGGAAYTQYF
CDR3nt: TGCAGTGCTAGAGGCGGGGCGGCATATACGCAGTATTTT

d_gene: TRBD2
v_gene: TRBV4-2
abundance: -
j_gene: TRBJ2-7
CDR3aa: CASSRLLAPNSYEQYF
CDR3nt: TGTGCCAGCAGCCGGCTACTAGCGCCCAACTCCTACGAGCAGTACTTC

d_gene: -
v_gene: TRBV6-5
abundance: few
j_gene: TRBJ2-1
CDR3aa: CASRTGEGNEQFF
CDR3nt: TGTGCCAGCAGAACAGGAGAAGGCAATGAGCAGTTCTTC